Sequencing of this T cell receptor beta chain was carried out in a study of shared clonotypes between healthy human individuals. The assay was immunoSEQ multiplex PCR, and TCRdb's table has in-frame clones only and misses some. Among about 2.3 million clones listed, approximately 95% were seen once. The sequence derives from a man aged 18 to 29 in good health. Some clones in this sample may be carry-over from other donors' samples. The sequencing sample was made of naive CD4+ T cells from PBMCs. Subset: CD45RA+ positively selected.

CDR3 loop: CASSVIPSRNSYNEQFF. The CDR3 nucleotides are TGTGCCAGCAGCGTAATTCCTAGCCGCAACTCCTACAATGAGCAGTTCTTC. The V and J genes are TRBV9 and TRBJ2-1; D might be TRBD2 (5 bases). Germline CDR1 SGDLS, CDR2 YYNGEE. CDR3 length equals 17 residues. V was shortened by 1 base and J by 0 bases, with 14 bases between the two germline ends.